The 32 T cell receptor beta chains listed next were all sequenced from one sample in a study of T cell responses to AZD1222 COVID-19 vaccine. Profiling relied on immunoSEQ multiplex PCR, and the TCRdb table lists in-frame clones only, not all of them. The table lists about 62,000 clones, 76% of them singletons. The sequenced sample was peripheral blood, obtained on day 0 of AZD1222 vaccination. These receptor sequences come from an adult in good health.

The chain carries TRBV5-4 and TRBJ1-1; 11 nucleotides agree with TRBD1. CDR1 is SGHNT and CDR2 is YYREEE in the germline V gene (reference sequence). CDR3 length: 14 amino acids. V lost 3 bases and J lost 4; bases outside the gene matches: 2. The CDR3 nucleotides read TGTGCCAGCAGCTCGGGGACAGGGGGCACTGAAGCTTTCTTT. Translating gives CASSSGTGGTEAFF. Filled out from reference TRBV5-4 and TRBJ1-1, the complete variable domain reads ETGVTQSPTHLIKTRGQQVTLRCSSQSGHNTVSWYQQALGQGPQFIFQYYREEENGRGNFPPRFSGLQFPNYSSELNVNALELDDSALYLCASSSGTGGTEAFFGQGTRLTVV.

The gene calls are TRBV5-5 and TRBJ1-6, with D unclear. Trimming stripped 4 bases from V and 10 bases from J, with 9 bases between. The germline V gene encodes CDR1 SGHKS and CDR2 YYEKEE (reference sequence). This CDR3 comprises 12 residues. CDR3 sequence: CASSLQGSPLHF. CDR3 nucleotide sequence: TGTGCCAGCAGCCTACAAGGGTCACCCCTCCACTTT.

V and J are TRBV11-2 and TRBJ2-7; 7 bases line up with TRBD2. CDR3 length: 13 residues. The V segment lost 3 bases and the J segment 9 bases; nucleotides outside the gene matches: 8. Germline assignment: CDR1 SGHAT and CDR2 FQNNGV. The DNA for the CDR3 is TGTGCCAGCAGCTTCGATACCCCGGGGGGGCAGTACTTC. Its translation is CASSFDTPGGQYF.

This clone was detected a few times. This chain connects TRBV5-8 to TRBJ2-6; D perhaps matches TRBD2 (5 bases). The germline V gene encodes CDR1 SGHTS and CDR2 YDEGEE. The length of the CDR3 is 18 residues. V gave up 0 bases and J gave up 0 bases, with 13 bases separating them. The CDR3 sequence is CASSLGVRTPSGANVLTF. In nucleotides, the CDR3 is TGTGCCAGCAGCTTGGGGGTCAGGACTCCCTCTGGGGCCAACGTCCTGACTTTC.

This sequence joins TRBV29-1 and TRBJ2-3; D is possibly TRBD2 (7 bases). Per the germline V gene, CDR1 is SQVTM and CDR2 is ANQGSEA. V was trimmed by 3 bases and J by 5 bases, leaving 9 bases between them. This CDR3 has 12 amino acids. The CDR3 region is CSVDGGQDTQYF. The CDR3 bases are TGCAGCGTTGACGGGGGGCAAGATACGCAGTATTTT.

The genes are TRBV6-5 and TRBJ2-7; D gene uncertain. Germline values: CDR1 MNHEY, CDR2 SVGAGI. Trimming took 11 bases from V and 5 from J, leaving 16 bases between them. This CDR3 is built from 12 residues. CDR3 sequence reads: CAVKWQNDEQYF. The CDR3 bases are TGTGCCGTTAAGTGGCAGAACGACGAGCAGTACTTC.

This rearrangement joins TRBV4-2 to TRBJ1-5; D is undetermined. The CDR3 totals 14 residues. The germline V gene encodes CDR1 LGHNA and CDR2 YNFKEQ. Trimming took off 0 bases at V and 3 bases at J, with 6 bases between the two ends. The CDR3 sequence: CASSQDRLNQPQHF. In DNA form, the CDR3 reads TGTGCCAGCAGCCAAGATCGGCTCAATCAGCCCCAGCATTTT.

V usage is TRBV9 and J usage is TRBJ2-1; tentatively, D is TRBD2 (7 bases). V dropped 4 bases and J dropped 0 bases, with 26 bases sitting between them. From germline, CDR1 is SGDLS and CDR2 YYNGEE. The CDR3 is made up of 20 amino acids. The CDR3 sequence is CASSPGLGLAGANSYNEQFF. CDR3 in DNA: TGTGCCAGCAGCCCCGGCTTAGGGTTGGCGGGGGCTAACTCCTACAATGAGCAGTTCTTC.

This chain connects TRBV7-6 to TRBJ2-2; the D is unclear. The CDR3 length is 14 residues. Trimming took 8 bases from V and 5 from J, leaving 15 bases between them. Germline loops: CDR1 SGHVS, CDR2 FNYEAQ. The CDR3 spells CASWSMGKTGELFF. The CDR3 DNA is TGTGCCAGCTGGTCTATGGGGAAAACCGGGGAGCTGTTTTTT.

V and J are TRBV15 and TRBJ2-5, with 7 nucleotides matching TRBD1. Germline V gives CDR1 LNHNV, CDR2 YYDKDF (reference sequence). Trimming at V came to 0 bases and at J to 4 bases, leaving 8 bases not matched to a gene. The length of the CDR3 is 16 residues. CDR3 in amino acids: CATSRDRKRQGETQYF. CDR3 DNA: TGTGCCACCAGCAGAGATCGAAAGAGACAGGGAGAGACCCAGTACTTC.

This clone is a singleton in its sample. The chain employs TRBV19 and TRBJ2-7; TRBD1 might be the D (6 bases). The CDR3 consists of 13 residues. Germline V lookup: CDR1 LNHDA, CDR2 SQIVND (reference sequence). V was clipped by 7 bases and J by 10 bases, with 20 bases between them. CDR3: CASTPGAGVKQYF. As DNA, the CDR3 is TGTGCCAGTACCCCCGGGGCAGGGGTAAAACAGTACTTC. Full variable domain (missing parts from reference TRBV19 and TRBJ2-7): DGGITQSPKYLFRKEGQNVTLSCEQNLNHDAMYWYRQDPGQGLRLIYYSQIVNDFQKGDIAEGYSVSREKKESFPLTVTSAQKNPTAFYLCASTPGAGVKQYFGPGTRLTVT.

The chain joins TRBV2 to TRBJ1-5; D might be TRBD1 (5 bases). The CDR3 has 13 residues. The germline V gene has CDR1 SNHLY and CDR2 FYNNEI. With 8 bases removed from V and 0 bases from J, the gap between germline ends came to 8 bases. The CDR3: CASGADSNQPQHF. The CDR3 region has the DNA TGTGCCAGCGGGGCAGATAGCAATCAGCCCCAGCATTTT.

The rearrangement uses TRBV2 and TRBJ1-2, with TRBD1 identical over 11 bases. There are 14 residues in the CDR3. Per germline, CDR1 SNHLY and CDR2 FYNNEI. Trimming removed 6 bases from V and 4 bases from J; junction bases left unmatched: 4. CDR3 region: CASSEGQGGYGYTF. CDR3 sequence (DNA): TGTGCCAGCAGCGAGGGACAGGGGGGCTATGGCTACACCTTC.

This chain links TRBV11-3 with TRBJ2-1; D ambiguous. V was pared by 8 bases and J by 10 bases, with 15 bases between. The CDR3 totals 12 residues. The germline gives CDR1 SGHNT, CDR2 YENEEA. CDR3 in amino acids: CASGSAEWEQFF. CDR3 coding DNA: TGTGCCAGCGGATCAGCAGAGTGGGAGCAGTTCTTC.

V is TRBV3-1 (or the pseudogene TRBV3-2) and J is TRBJ1-5; D unclear. The CDR3 length is 12 residues. Deletions cut 2 bases from V and 7 bases from J, with 6 bases between. Germline-derived CDR1 and CDR2 are LGHDT and YNNKEL (reference sequence). CDR3 bases: TGTGCCAGCAGCCAAACTCACCAGCCCCAGCATTTT. This gives the protein CASSQTHQPQHF.

This clone is a singleton in its sample. The J gene is TRBJ1-2, the V gene TRBV24-1; D gene uncertain. V lost 4 bases, J lost 0 bases, and 14 bases lay in between. The germline V gene encodes CDR1 KGHDR and CDR2 SFDVKD. The CDR3 consists of 16 residues. This CDR3 is CATSDLRRGANYGYTF. Written as DNA, the CDR3 is TGTGCCACCAGTGACCTTCGACGGGGAGCTAACTATGGCTACACCTTC.

The rearrangement uses TRBV7-9 and TRBJ1-2; the D gene is possibly TRBD1 (6 bases). The CDR3 totals 13 residues. Germline V gene data show CDR1 as SEHNR and CDR2 as FQNEAQ (reference sequence). Trimming left V 6 bases short and J 3 bases short, with 11 bases between. The CDR3 DNA reads as TGTGCCAGCAGTAACCCAGGGGACTATGGCTACACCTTC. It is translated as CASSNPGDYGYTF. Together with reference TRBV7-9 and TRBJ1-2, the CDR3 gives the full variable domain: DTGVSQNPRHKITKRGQNVTFRCDPISEHNRLYWYRQTLGQGPEFLTYFQNEAQLEKSRLLSDRFSAERPKGSFSTLEIQRTEQGDSAMYLCASSNPGDYGYTFGSGTRLTVV.

The chain joins TRBV5-1 to TRBJ1-1; D gene ambiguous. Per the germline V gene, CDR1 is SGHRS and CDR2 is YFSETQ. V was clipped by 2 bases and J by 1 base, with 9 bases between them. This CDR3 contains 14 residues. CDR3 region: CASSLGQENTEAFF. Written as DNA, the CDR3 is TGCGCCAGCAGCTTAGGGCAGGAGAACACTGAAGCTTTCTTT.

The chain links TRBV7-2 to TRBJ1-6; 8 nucleotides agree with TRBD1. Germline CDR1 and CDR2: SGHTA and FQGNSA. The CDR3 has 15 residues. V dropped 4 bases and J dropped 7; count of bases not matched to a gene: 6. CDR3 sequence reads: CASSSRQGTNSPLHF. Written as DNA, the CDR3 is TGTGCCAGCAGCTCCCGACAGGGGACGAATTCACCCCTCCACTTT.

On this clone itself: This specimen includes other DNA sequences encoding the same CDR3. The chain is built from TRBV4-3 and TRBJ1-6; no clear D. Germline V gene lookup returns CDR1 LGHNA and CDR2 YSLEER. This CDR3 region has 15 residues. Trimming cost V 0 bases and J 0 bases, with 3 bases left between them. The CDR3 bases are TGCGCCAGCAGCCAAGAGAGCTCCTATAATTCACCCCTCCACTTT. Translating it yields CASSQESSYNSPLHF.

This chain links TRBV18 with TRBJ1-5, with D unclear. The CDR3 runs to 14 residues. The germline V gene encodes CDR1 KGHSH and CDR2 LQKENI. The ends were cut back, 6 bases at V and 0 bases at J, with 9 bases in the middle. The CDR3 DNA is TGTGCCAGCTCTGGGTATAATAGCAATCAGCCCCAGCATTTT. As protein: CASSGYNSNQPQHF.

This rearrangement joins TRBV19 to TRBJ1-2, with unresolved D. The CDR3 has 12 residues. Per the germline V gene, CDR1 is LNHDA and CDR2 is SQIVND (reference sequence). Trimming cost V 2 bases and J 8 bases, with 9 bases left between them. DNA of the CDR3: TGTGCCAGTAGTATAACAAAGGAAGGCTACACCTTC. This translates into CASSITKEGYTF.

This chain connects TRBV28 to TRBJ2-7; perhaps D is TRBD1 or TRBD2 (5 bases each). This CDR3 has 15 amino acids. Per the germline V gene, CDR1 is MDHEN and CDR2 is SYDVKM. The germline V and J ends were trimmed by 6 bases and 2 bases, with 17 bases remaining between them. The chain's CDR3 is CASRGVRALTYEQYF. CDR3 DNA: TGTGCCAGCAGGGGGGTTAGGGCCCTGACCTACGAGCAGTACTTC.

The sample holds a few counts of this clone. This chain links TRBV15 with TRBJ2-7; no reliable D call. Germline V gives CDR1 LNHNV, CDR2 YYDKDF (reference sequence). Trimming removed 0 bases at V and 3 bases at J, with 15 bases between. This CDR3 is built from 16 residues. The CDR3 here is CATSREGRASNYEQYF. The CDR3 coding sequence is TGTGCCACCAGCAGAGAGGGAAGGGCTAGTAACTACGAGCAGTACTTC.

This chain uses TRBV2 with TRBJ2-1; no definite D call. The germline V and J ends were trimmed by 5 bases and 4 bases, with 6 bases remaining between them. The germline V gene has CDR1 SNHLY and CDR2 FYNNEI. The CDR3 spans 12 residues. This chain's CDR3 is CASSRPYNEQFF. The CDR3 DNA is TGTGCCAGCAGTAGGCCGTACAATGAGCAGTTCTTC.

The rearrangement uses TRBV7-9 and TRBJ1-1; 7 bases fit TRBD1. After removal of 2 bases from V and 8 bases from J, the junction contained 5 bases not matched to a gene. Per the germline V gene, CDR1 is SEHNR and CDR2 is FQNEAQ (reference sequence). This CDR3 comprises 13 residues. The CDR3 DNA follows: TGTGCCAGCAGCTTACTGACAGGGACGGAAGCTTTCTTT. Encoded protein: CASSLLTGTEAFF.

This chain joins TRBV4-1 and TRBJ1-6; D unclear. This CDR3 has 12 residues. From germline, CDR1 is MGHRA and CDR2 YSYEKL. The ends were cut back, 0 bases at V and 7 bases at J, with 1 base in the middle. The CDR3 here is CASSQENSPLHF. Written as DNA, the CDR3 is TGCGCCAGCAGCCAAGAAAATTCACCCCTCCACTTT.

This clone was recorded once. In nucleotides, the CDR3 is TGTGCCAGTAGTATTAAGGTGACTAACTTGAACACCGGGGAGCTGTTTTTT. It is translated as CASSIKVTNLNTGELFF. The gene calls are TRBV19 and TRBJ2-2; D perhaps matches TRBD2 (5 bases). Per the germline V gene, CDR1 is LNHDA and CDR2 is SQIVND (reference sequence). The CDR3 consists of 17 residues. Trimming shortened V by 3 bases and J by 1 base, and 15 bases separated the two germline ends.

The V gene is TRBV19, the J gene TRBJ1-4, with D possibly matching TRBD1 (5 bases). V dropped 0 bases and J dropped 5 bases, with 13 bases sitting between them. CDR1 is LNHDA and CDR2 is SQIVND in the germline V gene (reference sequence). CDR3 length: 16 amino acids. The CDR3 loop is CASSIDRSAGNEKLFF. CDR3 bases: TGTGCCAGTAGTATAGACCGCTCGGCAGGGAATGAAAAACTGTTTTTT.

The V gene is TRBV28, the J gene TRBJ1-3, with TRBD1 identical over 7 bases. J was trimmed by 2 bases and V by 5 bases; bases with no gene match: 6. This CDR3 has 15 amino acids. From germline, CDR1 is MDHEN and CDR2 SYDVKM. This CDR3 reads CASSTGQATGNTIYF. In DNA form, the CDR3 reads TGTGCCAGCAGTACTGGACAGGCCACTGGAAACACCATATATTTT.

This clone turned up a few times. The gene calls are TRBV19 and TRBJ1-6; a possible D gene is TRBD1 (5 bases). Between the trimmed V and J ends, which lost 10 bases and 0 bases, there was a span of 10 bases. The CDR3 is 14 residues long. Germline loops: CDR1 LNHDA, CDR2 SQIVND (reference sequence). The CDR3: CATTDSSYNSPLHF. Here the CDR3 DNA reads TGTGCCACTACCGACAGCTCCTATAATTCACCCCTCCACTTT.

The chain recombines TRBV7-6 with TRBJ1-1; the D gene is possibly TRBD1 (5 bases). The CDR3 contains 14 residues. The germline V and J ends were trimmed by 6 bases and 1 base, with 12 bases remaining between them. Germline V gene sequence: CDR1 SGHVS, CDR2 FNYEAQ. CDR3 bases: TGTGCCAGCAGTTCTCGGGGCGCGAACACTGAAGCTTTCTTT. This encodes CASSSRGANTEAFF.